Each of the 22 T cell receptor beta chains below was sequenced from the same sample in a study of CD8 T cells in Susac syndrome. After extraction with the RNeasy kit, 0.5 to 1 ug of the RNA was reverse transcribed using random hexamers. Each CDR3 protein gets one entry after TCRdb re-called the immunoSEQ multiplex PCR reads with MiXCR. The table records around 140,000 distinct CDR3 sequences, approximately 95% of them present only once. What was sequenced was CD4+ T cells from PBMCs. These receptors came from a human donor with multiple sclerosis.

The chain couples TRBV14 to TRBJ1-4; D gene uncertain. CDR1 and CDR2 from the germline V gene are SGHDN and FVKESK. CDR3 length: 16 amino acids. With 2 bases removed from V and 3 bases from J, the gap between germline ends came to 13 bases. Written as DNA, the CDR3 is TGTGCCAGCAGCCAAAATCTAGGGTGGTCTAATGAAAAACTGTTTTTT. Translation gives CASSQNLGWSNEKLFF.

This chain joins TRBV5-1 and TRBJ2-3; D is possibly TRBD1 (5 bases). CDR1 SGHRS and CDR2 YFSETQ come from the germline V gene. The V end lost 7 bases, the J end lost 3 bases, and 18 bases lay between the germline ends. This CDR3 contains 15 residues. In nucleotides, the CDR3 is TGCGCCAGCCAAAGATGGGAAGGGGTAACAGATACGCAGTATTTT. Translating gives CASQRWEGVTDTQYF.

The chain employs TRBV7-2 and TRBJ2-3, with unresolved D. The CDR3 is 14 residues long. The germline gives CDR1 SGHTA, CDR2 FQGNSA. The germline V and J ends were trimmed by 1 base and 0 bases, with 5 bases remaining between them. CDR3 amino acids: CASSLDLSTDTQYF. The CDR3 region has the DNA TGTGCCAGCAGCTTAGACCTTAGCACAGATACGCAGTATTTT. The full variable domain, rest sourced from reference TRBV7-2 and TRBJ2-3, is GAGVSQSPSNKVTEKGKDVELRCDPISGHTALYWYRQSLGQGLEFLIYFQGNSAPDKSGLPSDRFSAERTGGSVSTLTIQRTQQEDSAVYLCASSLDLSTDTQYFGPGTRLTVL.

The chain employs TRBV4-3 and TRBJ2-3; possible D gene TRBD2, 6 bases. The CDR3 is 15 amino acids. Looked up from germline, CDR1 is LGHNA and CDR2 is YSLEER. Trimming shortened V by 1 base and J by 1 base, and 9 bases separated the two germline ends. The CDR3 coding sequence is TGCGCCAGCAGCCAAGGACTAGGGGGCACAGATACGCAGTATTTT. This sequence encodes CASSQGLGGTDTQYF.

The chain carries TRBV24-1 and TRBJ2-5, with D tentatively TRBD1 (6 bases). Germline lookup yields CDR1 KGHDR and CDR2 SFDVKD. This CDR3 has 15 residues. Between the trimmed V and J ends, which lost 3 bases and 1 base, there was a span of 11 bases. In DNA form, the CDR3 reads TGTGCCACCAGTGATCCCAGGGGACCCCAAGAGACCCAGTACTTC. Its translation: CATSDPRGPQETQYF.

J is TRBJ2-1 and V is TRBV12-3 or TRBV12-4; TRBD1 matches at 9 bases. The CDR3 spans 14 residues. V gave up 6 bases and J gave up 8 bases; unmatched junction bases: 8. CDR3 sequence reads: CASSPTDRGYEQFF. Here the CDR3 DNA reads TGTGCCAGCAGCCCTACTGACAGGGGGTATGAGCAGTTCTTC.

The V and J genes are TRBV6-6 and TRBJ2-5, with 11 bases fitting TRBD2. Germline loops: CDR1 MNHNY, CDR2 SVGAGI (reference sequence). The ends lost 5 bases at V and 3 bases at J; junction bases unmatched: 2. This CDR3 has 14 amino acids. This chain's CDR3 is CASSKTSGKETQYF. CDR3 DNA: TGTGCCAGCAGTAAGACTAGCGGGAAAGAGACCCAGTACTTC.

The V call is TRBV12-3 or TRBV12-4, the J call TRBJ2-5; the D call may be TRBD1 or TRBD2 (6 bases each). The CDR3 has 15 amino acids. V dropped 6 bases and J dropped 6 bases, with 20 bases sitting between them. CDR3 sequence (DNA): TGTGCCAGCAGCAGAGGGGGGAACCAAGATCAGACCCAGTACTTC. Residues: CASSRGGNQDQTQYF.

The gene calls are TRBV20-1 and TRBJ2-1; either TRBD1 or TRBD2 may fit D (6 bases each). Per the germline V gene, CDR1 is DFQATT and CDR2 is SNEGSKA (reference sequence). V was clipped by 1 base and J by 0 bases, with 22 bases between them. The CDR3 is made up of 19 amino acids. The CDR3: CSARASGQGGKSSYNEQFF. The CDR3 DNA follows: TGCAGTGCTAGAGCCTCCGGACAAGGGGGGAAGAGCTCCTACAATGAGCAGTTCTTC.

The chain recombines TRBV20-1 with TRBJ1-1, with a weak D call TRBD1 (5 bases). V shed 4 bases and J shed 0 bases, with 12 bases lying between them. The germline gives CDR1 DFQATT, CDR2 SNEGSKA (reference sequence). CDR3 size: 14 residues. Here the CDR3 DNA reads TGCAGTGCTAAGATTGCAGGGATGAACACTGAAGCTTTCTTT. It codes for CSAKIAGMNTEAFF.

The gene calls are TRBV20-1 and TRBJ2-2; 9 bases align to TRBD2. Germline trimming cut 2 bases from V and 7 bases from J; bases unmatched to any gene: 5. The V gene's germline CDR1 is DFQATT and CDR2 SNEGSKA (reference sequence). The CDR3 loop spans 14 amino acids. CDR3 protein: CSARLAGRSGELFF. In DNA, the CDR3 is TGCAGTGCTAGACTAGCGGGGAGGAGCGGGGAGCTGTTTTTT.

The genes are TRBV29-1 and TRBJ1-2; D is unresolved. V was cut by 0 bases and J by 0 bases, with 2 bases left in between. This CDR3 is 12 amino acids long. Per germline, CDR1 SQVTM and CDR2 ANQGSEA. Here the CDR3 DNA reads TGCAGCGTTGAAGAGGCTAACTATGGCTACACCTTC. Its protein is CSVEEANYGYTF. The variable domain in full, with the rest retrieved from reference TRBV29-1 and TRBJ1-2, is SAVISQKPSRDICQRGTSLTIQCQVDSQVTMMFWYRQQPGQSLTLIATANQGSEATYESGFVIDKFPISRPNLTFSTLTVSNMSPEDSSIYLCSVEEANYGYTFGSGTRLTVV.

The chain recombines TRBV4-3 with TRBJ1-1, with D uncertain. The CDR3 runs to 15 residues. V lost 0 bases and J 0 bases, leaving 8 bases between the germline ends. The germline gives CDR1 LGHNA, CDR2 YSLEER. Written as DNA, the CDR3 is TGCGCCAGCAGCCAAGATTGGCTTTTGAACACTGAAGCTTTCTTT. Translation gives CASSQDWLLNTEAFF.

The CDR3 loop is CSAGGSYGYTF. CDR3 in DNA: TGCAGCGCTGGGGGGTCTTATGGCTACACCTTC. This rearrangement joins TRBV29-1 to TRBJ1-2; tentative D call: TRBD1 (5 bases). Germline loops: CDR1 SQVTM, CDR2 ANQGSEA. The CDR3 covers 11 residues. V shed 7 bases and J shed 5 bases, with 11 bases lying between them.

J is TRBJ1-3 and V is TRBV2; TRBD1 is a possible D gene (6 bases). Between the trimmed V and J ends, which lost 4 bases and 0 bases, there was a span of 13 bases. This CDR3 is built from 16 residues. Germline-derived CDR1 and CDR2 are SNHLY and FYNNEI. CDR3 sequence: CASSVATGHSGNTIYF. The CDR3 DNA reads as TGTGCCAGCAGTGTAGCAACGGGACACTCTGGAAACACCATATATTTT.

The rearrangement joins TRBV28 to TRBJ1-5, with D tentatively TRBD1 (5 bases). This CDR3 has 12 residues. V was trimmed by 4 bases and J by 6 bases, leaving 7 bases between them. Looked up from germline, CDR1 is MDHEN and CDR2 is SYDVKM. The CDR3 nucleotides are TGTGCCAGCAGTTCAGGGAGTCAGCCCCAGCATTTT. It translates to CASSSGSQPQHF. Combining the CDR3 with reference TRBV28 and TRBJ1-5 gives the whole variable domain DVKVTQSSRYLVKRTGEKVFLECVQDMDHENMFWYRQDPGLGLRLIYFSYDVKMKEKGDIPEGYSVSREKKERFSLILESASTNQTSMYLCASSSGSQPQHFGDGTRLSIL.

The rearrangement joins TRBV5-4 to TRBJ1-1; D might be TRBD1 (5 bases). V was shortened by 2 bases and J by 2 bases, with 10 bases between the two germline ends. The CDR3 has 14 amino acids. The germline gives CDR1 SGHNT, CDR2 YYREEE (reference sequence). DNA for the CDR3: TGTGCCAGCAGCTTACAGGACACCAACACTGAAGCTTTCTTT. Amino acids: CASSLQDTNTEAFF. The variable domain in full, with the rest retrieved from reference TRBV5-4 and TRBJ1-1, is ETGVTQSPTHLIKTRGQQVTLRCSSQSGHNTVSWYQQALGQGPQFIFQYYREEENGRGNFPPRFSGLQFPNYSSELNVNALELDDSALYLCASSLQDTNTEAFFGQGTRLTVV.

The chain uses TRBV4-3 and TRBJ1-5, with TRBD1 matching 7 bases. Unmatched junction bases numbered 6, after V lost 0 bases and J lost 7 bases. This CDR3 is 15 amino acids long. Germline loops: CDR1 LGHNA, CDR2 YSLEER. DNA of the CDR3: TGCGCCAGCAGCCAAGACGGGAACAGGGGCCAGCCCCAGCATTTT. The encoded protein is CASSQDGNRGQPQHF.

This CDR3 is CSARSAQLANTEAFF. Written as DNA, the CDR3 is TGCAGTGCTAGATCGGCGCAACTGGCGAACACTGAAGCTTTCTTT. The J gene is TRBJ1-1, the V gene TRBV20-1; D not resolved. The CDR3 contains 15 residues. V lost 2 bases and J lost 1, with 14 bases in between. CDR1 is DFQATT, CDR2 SNEGSKA, per germline (reference sequence).

The rearrangement uses TRBV15 and TRBJ1-6; D uncertain. The V end was cut by 0 bases, the J end by 13 bases, with 16 bases between. The CDR3 loop spans 15 amino acids. CDR1 is LNHNV and CDR2 is YYDKDF in the germline V gene (reference sequence). The CDR3 DNA reads TGTGCCACCAGCAGAGATCTCGCCCGAATTGAGCCCCTCCACTTT. It translates to CATSRDLARIEPLHF. Supplemented by reference TRBV15 and TRBJ1-6, the full variable domain reads DAMVIQNPRYQVTQFGKPVTLSCSQTLNHNVMYWYQQKSSQAPKLLFHYYDKDFNNEADTPDNFQSRRPNTSFCFLDIRSPGLGDTAMYLCATSRDLARIEPLHFGNGTRLTVT.

This clonotype was recorded once. V and J are TRBV28 and TRBJ2-5; the D gene is possibly TRBD2 (6 bases). This CDR3 has 15 residues. Per germline, CDR1 MDHEN and CDR2 SYDVKM. V was shortened by 3 bases and J by 7 bases, with 18 bases between the two germline ends. CDR3 region: CASSFAGPKGGTQYF. The CDR3 coding sequence is TGTGCCAGCAGTTTCGCGGGACCCAAGGGTGGGACCCAGTACTTC.

This clonotype was seen once. This chain links TRBV28 with TRBJ1-1; D remains ambiguous. Germline CDR1 MDHEN, CDR2 SYDVKM. Deletions cut 6 bases from V and 1 base from J, with 9 bases between. This CDR3 has 13 residues. The CDR3 DNA sequence: TGTGCCAGCAGGCTTAACTCGAACACTGAAGCTTTCTTT. It yields the protein CASRLNSNTEAFF.